This T cell receptor beta chain originates from a study of cytomegalovirus exposure and HLA in healthy donors. The study, taken as a whole, reports: It was fewer than 200 TCR beta chains that were listed as cytomegalovirus-associated.

As regards this clone: What it binds is not known.

Here immunoSEQ multiplex PCR was the method, and the copy in TCRdb shows in-frame clones only, minus some. The sample has roughly 70,000 clones; over 85% are singletons. This sequence was found in a man between 18 and 35 years old in good health and CMV-seropositive. The sequenced material came from PBMCs.

The CDR3 region has the DNA TGTGCCAGCAGTAGTCCCGGGACTGGCTACGAGCAGTACTTC. Protein sequence: CASSSPGTGYEQYF. The genes are TRBV28 and TRBJ2-7; D may be TRBD2 (6 bases). The length of the CDR3 is 14 residues. Germline CDR1 is MDHEN and CDR2 is SYDVKM. Trimming shortened V by 5 bases and J by 3 bases, and 14 bases separated the two germline ends.